Reported below is one T cell receptor beta chain. These data come from a study of blood T cell repertoires in COVID-19. Data came from immunoSEQ multiplex PCR; TCRdb stores just in-frame clones and leaves some out. Of about 71,000 clones listed, about 81% are singletons. The germline CDR1 and CDR2 sequences are SGHVS and FNYEAQ. V lost 0 bases and J lost 0; bases outside the gene matches: 15. The CDR3 has 20 residues. Sample: peripheral blood. The TCR comes from a woman of 80 years or more with acute or convalescent COVID-19. This chain connects TRBV7-6 to TRBJ2-7; 9 bases align to TRBD1. The CDR3 here is CASSLAPVGQGVLSSYEQYF. The CDR3 nucleotides are TGTGCCAGCAGCTTAGCGCCGGTGGGACAGGGTGTGTTGAGCTCCTACGAGCAGTACTTC.